This passage covers 17 T cell receptor beta chains from one sample sequenced in a study of yellow fever vaccine responses in identical twins. TCRdb reanalysed the RT-PCR reads using MiXCR and keeps one entry per CDR3 protein. The table shows some 2,200 distinct CDR3 sequences, with more than 7% occurring only once. The sequencing used T cells from blood (PBMCs), unsorted or a sorted subset (not recorded which), collected 2 to 3 years after vaccination. Receptor source: a woman under 30 who received the yellow fever vaccine.

CDR3 sequence (DNA): TGTGCCAGCAGCTTAGAGGCTAGAGACTACGAGCAGTACTTC. Protein product: CASSLEARDYEQYF. The genes are TRBV7-6 and TRBJ2-7; no reliable D call. The germline V and J ends were trimmed by 1 base and 3 bases, with 10 bases remaining between them. The CDR3 consists of 14 residues. CDR1 and CDR2 (germline): SGHVS, FNYEAQ.

Sample share makes this clonotype large. This sequence joins TRBV7-9 and TRBJ2-3; no definite D call. Germline loops: CDR1 SEHNR, CDR2 FQNEAQ (reference sequence). The CDR3 covers 12 residues. V was clipped by 3 bases and J by 7 bases, with 8 bases between them. For the CDR3, the DNA is TGTGCCAGCAGCTTCCCCGGCCATACGCAGTATTTT. Its protein product is CASSFPGHTQYF.

The V call is TRBV15, the J call TRBJ1-1, with D perhaps matching TRBD1 (6 bases). The CDR3 extends over 15 amino acids. Germline V gene data show CDR1 as LNHNV and CDR2 as YYDKDF (reference sequence). Trimming removed 2 bases from V and 5 bases from J, with 15 bases in between. As DNA, the CDR3 is TGTGCCACCAGCAGATACGGGGGCGGAGAAACTGAAGCTTTCTTT. It specifies CATSRYGGGETEAFF.

This clonotype is medium-sized. The rearrangement joins TRBV4-3 to TRBJ2-7; TRBD2 aligns across 7 bases. The J segment lost 3 bases and the V segment lost 3 bases, leaving 20 bases of the junction unmatched. The CDR3 consists of 19 residues. CDR1 is LGHNA, CDR2 YSLEER, per germline. The CDR3 is CASSHAYRLAVPANYEQYF. In nucleotides, the CDR3 is TGCGCCAGCAGCCATGCATATAGGCTAGCGGTCCCCGCAAACTACGAGCAGTACTTC.

This clonotype is medium-sized in the sample. J is TRBJ1-6 and V is TRBV27; D is possibly TRBD1 (5 bases). This CDR3 is built from 15 residues. Germline values: CDR1 MNHEY, CDR2 SMNVEV (reference sequence). V lost 1 base, J lost 7 bases, and 11 bases lay in between. The CDR3 reads CASSLFPGRNSPLHF. Written as DNA, the CDR3 is TGTGCCAGCAGTTTATTCCCAGGGCGCAATTCACCCCTCCACTTT.

This clonotype is medium-sized by share. V usage is TRBV29-1 and J usage is TRBJ2-7; the D is unclear. V was clipped by 5 bases and J by 0 bases, with 11 bases between them. Germline assignment: CDR1 SQVTM and CDR2 ANQGSEA. The CDR3 covers 13 residues. This chain's CDR3 is CSVLAASSYEQYF. The CDR3 region has the DNA TGCAGCGTTCTCGCGGCGAGCTCCTACGAGCAGTACTTC.

The chain uses TRBV28 and TRBJ1-2, with 7 bases that match TRBD1. Germline V gives CDR1 MDHEN, CDR2 SYDVKM. The J segment lost 4 bases and the V segment lost 5 bases, leaving 13 bases of the junction unmatched. CDR3 length: 16 residues. The CDR3 is CASSNLRTGKAYGYTF. The CDR3 region has the DNA TGTGCCAGCAGTAACCTCCGGACAGGAAAAGCCTATGGCTACACCTTC.

This rearrangement joins TRBV2 to TRBJ2-1; 8 nucleotides match TRBD2. Germline CDR1 and CDR2: SNHLY and FYNNEI. J lost 9 bases, V lost 2 bases, and 6 bases had no gene match. The CDR3 length is 14 residues. This CDR3 reads CASSESGLGVEQFF. The CDR3 coding sequence is TGTGCCAGCAGTGAATCGGGACTAGGAGTTGAGCAGTTCTTC.

This clonotype is termed medium-sized. This chain uses TRBV15 with TRBJ2-1; no clear D. This CDR3 contains 14 residues. The V gene's germline CDR1 is LNHNV and CDR2 YYDKDF (reference sequence). V gave up 0 bases and J gave up 5 bases, with 8 bases separating them. CDR3 region: CATSRDGGNNEQFF. In nucleotides, the CDR3 is TGTGCCACCAGCAGAGATGGCGGCAACAATGAGCAGTTCTTC.

This clonotype was recorded a few times. For the CDR3, the DNA is TGTGCCAGCAGCTGGGGGGACAGCACTGAAGCTTTCTTT. This codes for CASSWGDSTEAFF. The J gene is TRBJ1-1, the V gene TRBV6-1; TRBD1 matches at 7 bases. CDR1 and CDR2 (germline): MNHNS, SASEGT. The trim removed 6 bases at V and 4 bases at J, leaving 5 bases unmatched. CDR3 length: 13 residues.

The chain uses TRBV11-2 and TRBJ2-1; D remains unclear. V lost 6 bases to trimming and J lost 3 bases, with 9 bases between them. The germline V gene encodes CDR1 SGHAT and CDR2 FQNNGV. The CDR3 totals 13 residues. The CDR3 bases are TGTGCCAGCAGTACTGAACTCTACAATGAGCAGTTCTTC. Protein product: CASSTELYNEQFF.

Sample share makes this clonotype large. The genes are TRBV4-1 and TRBJ1-5; tentative D call: TRBD1 (5 bases). CDR3 length: 14 residues. The germline CDR1 and CDR2 sequences are MGHRA and YSYEKL. Trimming took off 0 bases at V and 11 bases at J, with 14 bases between the two ends. The CDR3 nucleotides read TGCGCCAGCAGCCAAGAGACGGGACTTTGGTCCCAGCATTTT. Translated: CASSQETGLWSQHF.

This clonotype was counted only a few times. The rearrangement links TRBV6-2 or TRBV6-3 to TRBJ1-5, with D perhaps matching TRBD1 (6 bases). This CDR3 contains 19 residues. V lost 2 bases and J lost 1, with 21 bases in between. The germline V gene has CDR1 MNHEY and CDR2 SVGEGT. Written as DNA, the CDR3 is TGTGCCAGCAGTTACCCAACAAAGAGACAGGCCCTAAGCAATCAGCCCCAGCATTTT. The encoded protein is CASSYPTKRQALSNQPQHF.

This clonotype was seen more than once but under ten times. This chain uses TRBV6-1 with TRBJ2-7; TRBD1 matches 9 bases. V lost 6 bases and J lost 4; bases outside the gene matches: 4. This CDR3 comprises 13 residues. Germline V lookup: CDR1 MNHNS, CDR2 SASEGT. For the CDR3, the DNA is TGTGCCAGCAGCTCCGGGACAGGGTACGAGCAGTACTTC. The encoded protein is CASSSGTGYEQYF.

A word on this clonotype: A single base separates this from a much larger clone, so it may be a read error. The chain is built from TRBV6-4 and TRBJ1-4; possible D gene TRBD1, 5 bases. Germline V gene data show CDR1 as MRHNA and CDR2 as SNTAGT. The length of the CDR3 is 16 residues. The CDR3 DNA sequence: TGTGCCAGCAGAGACAACGCGGGGATTTTAGGGGAAAAAGTGTTTTTT. It specifies CASRDNAGILGEKVFF.

This chain uses TRBV11-1 with TRBJ2-1; D call uncertain. V was clipped by 5 bases and J by 8 bases, with 16 bases between them. The V gene's germline CDR1 is SGHAT and CDR2 FQDESV (reference sequence). The CDR3 contains 14 residues. The CDR3 sequence: CASSPSGNRHEQFF. DNA of the CDR3: TGTGCCAGCAGCCCTAGTGGCAACCGCCATGAGCAGTTCTTC.

This clonotype was detected a few times. V and J are TRBV4-3 and TRBJ2-3; D might be TRBD1 or TRBD2, each matching 6 bases. Per germline, CDR1 LGHNA and CDR2 YSLEER. Trimming removed 0 bases from V and 0 bases from J, with 19 bases in between. The CDR3 runs to 19 residues. CDR3: CASSQEVWRDTQSTDTQYF. The CDR3 nucleotides are TGCGCCAGCAGCCAAGAGGTTTGGAGGGACACCCAAAGCACAGATACGCAGTATTTT.